This is a list of T cell receptor beta chains from one sample in a study of a mutant IDH1 vaccine in newly diagnosed glioma. Profiling relied on immunoSEQ multiplex PCR, and the TCRdb table lists in-frame clones only, not all of them. The sample yields tens of thousands of clones, approximately 80% seen once. The antigens for these receptors are not known. The sequencing used PBMCs, collected from a glioma patient whose treatment included an IDH1 peptide vaccine. These receptors were collected from a man in his forties with glioma. CDR3s include the opening cysteine and the closing phenylalanine or tryptophan. Each record gives: J gene, V gene, D gene, clone size, CDR3 DNA, CDR3 protein. A D gene is named only where the DNA matches it firmly. A clone size is listed for some rows: how often the clone was seen (once, few, many), or a class if it is expanded.

>TRBJ1-1|TRBV30|TRBD1|-
TGTGCCTGGGACAGGGAGTTTGAAGCTTTCTTT
CAWDREFEAFF
>TRBJ2-7|TRBV27|-|-
TGTGCCAGCAGTTTAACAGGGAAGGAGCAGTACTTC
CASSLTGKEQYF
>TRBJ2-1|TRBV19|-|once
TGTGCCAGTAGTTCGGGACCCTCCGGATTCGGTGAGCAGTTCTTC
CASSSGPSGFGEQFF
>TRBJ2-1|TRBV21-1|-|-
TGTGCCAGCAGCAAATCGGGCCTAGCGGGGGGCCCCGATGAGCAGTTCTTC
CASSKSGLAGGPDEQFF
>TRBJ1-1|TRBV5-4|-|-
TGTGCCAGCAGCCGCGTAGGGGCTGAAGCTTTCTTT
CASSRVGAEAFF
>TRBJ2-7|TRBV11-1|-|-
TGTGCCAGCAGCTTAGAAGGCTACGAGCAGTACTTC
CASSLEGYEQYF
>TRBJ2-3|TRBV10-3|-|few
TGTGCCATCAGTGAGTTTGCCGGGGGAGACCCGGGGTATTTT
CAISEFAGGDPGYF
>TRBJ2-1|TRBV29-1|-|-
TGCAGCGCCAGCCTCCTAGGACTCACCAATGAGCAGTTCTTC
CSASLLGLTNEQFF
>TRBJ2-7|TRBV7-7|-|-
TGTGCTAGCAGCCCCAGCCGGACCTCCTACGAGCAGTACTTC
CASSPSRTSYEQYF
>TRBJ2-7|TRBV30|-|-
TGTGCCTGGAGGAGGATGGACGAGCAGTACTTC
CAWRRMDEQYF
>TRBJ2-2|TRBV11-2|-|-
TGTGCCAGCAGCCAAAACAGGAACACCGGGGAGCTGTTTTTT
CASSQNRNTGELFF
>TRBJ2-7|TRBV10-1|TRBD2|-
TGCGCCAGCAGTGAGTTGATAGCGGGGGAATACGAGCAGTACTTC
CASSELIAGEYEQYF
>TRBJ1-6|TRBV5-4|-|-
TGTGCCAGCAGCTTGCGGTTGGACGGAAATTCACCCCTCCACTTT
CASSLRLDGNSPLHF
>TRBJ1-4|TRBV10-3|-|-
TGTGCCATCAGTGCCGACACAGGAGAAAAACTGTTTTTT
CAISADTGEKLFF
>TRBJ2-3|TRBV7-3|-|-
TGTGCCAGCAGCTTCCAGCGGGGCACAGATACGCAGTATTTT
CASSFQRGTDTQYF
>TRBJ2-1|TRBV5-1|-|-
TGCGCCAGCAGCTTGAAAGGGGCCGGGTCGGGAAATGAGCAGTTCTTC
CASSLKGAGSGNEQFF
>TRBJ2-7|TRBV6-5|-|-
TGTGCCAGCAGTTACGCGCAAATCCCCTACGAGCAGTACTTC
CASSYAQIPYEQYF
>TRBJ1-4|TRBV15|TRBD1|-
TGTGCCACCAGCAGTCAGGGGGATAATGAAAAACTGTTTTTT
CATSSQGDNEKLFF
>TRBJ2-5|TRBV6-1|-|-
TGTGCCAGCAGTGAAGGGAGCTATCGAGGGGAGACCCAGTACTTC
CASSEGSYRGETQYF
>TRBJ1-5|TRBV7-9|-|-
TGTGCCAGCAGCTTTGGGGGTCTTAGCAATCAGCCCCAGCATTTT
CASSFGGLSNQPQHF
>TRBJ1-1|TRBV27|-|few
TGTGCCAGCAGTTTCAGGGGCGCTGGATTGTACACTGAAGCTTTCTTT
CASSFRGAGLYTEAFF
>TRBJ2-7|TRBV7-2|-|-
TGTGCCAGCAGCTTCGACAGGTCCGCCGAGCAGTACTTC
CASSFDRSAEQYF
>TRBJ2-7|TRBV7-9|TRBD2|-
TGTGCCAGCAGCCCCATGGGAGCGGGAGGGTTCTCCTACGAGCAGTACTTC
CASSPMGAGGFSYEQYF
>TRBJ2-7|TRBV6-5|-|-
TGTGCCAGCAGTGGGGTCGCAGGGAACTACGAGCAGTACTTC
CASSGVAGNYEQYF
>TRBJ2-5|TRBV5-1|-|-
TGCGCCAGCAGCTTGGTGAGAAGCGGACAAGAGACCCAGTACTTC
CASSLVRSGQETQYF
>TRBJ2-7|TRBV5-4|TRBD1|-
TGTGCCAGCAGCTTTGGACAGGACGCCTACGAGCAGTACTTC
CASSFGQDAYEQYF
>TRBJ1-1|TRBV14|-|-
TGTGCCAGCAGCCAAGATTTCAGACGGGGGAACACTGAAGCTTTCTTT
CASSQDFRRGNTEAFF
>TRBJ2-5|TRBV30|TRBD2|-
TGTGCCTGGAGTGTACTAGCGGGAGCGGCGGAGACCCAGTACTTC
CAWSVLAGAAETQYF
>TRBJ2-7|TRBV6-1|-|-
TGTGCCAGCGGGCAGGGTCGAACCTACGAGCAGTACTTC
CASGQGRTYEQYF
>TRBJ1-4|TRBV15|-|-
TGTGCCACCAGCAGAGATCTAGGGCTCGGGGTTAATGAAAAACTGTTTTTT
CATSRDLGLGVNEKLFF
>TRBJ1-2|TRBV29-1|-|-
TGCAGCGCCCCTCAGGGGCAGTTGGGTGGCTACACCTTC
CSAPQGQLGGYTF
>TRBJ2-3|TRBV29-1|TRBD2|-
TGCAGCGTCACTCTAGCGGGAGCTGCAGATACGCAGTATTTT
CSVTLAGAADTQYF
>TRBJ2-7|TRBV11-2|-|-
TGTGCCAGCAGCCCAAGTTGGGGGTCCTCCCCGGTCGAGCAGTACTTC
CASSPSWGSSPVEQYF
>TRBJ1-1|TRBV5-1|-|-
TGCGCCAGCAGGGGGGCCCCCAGGGGCACTGAAGCTTTCTTT
CASRGAPRGTEAFF
>TRBJ1-2|TRBV7-2|-|-
TGTGCCAGCAGCTTAGCCGGGCCAACATATGGCTACACCTTC
CASSLAGPTYGYTF
>TRBJ2-7|TRBV6-5|-|-
TGTGCCAGCAGTTCCATTCGTGGGAGCTACGAGCAGTACTTC
CASSSIRGSYEQYF
>TRBJ2-7|TRBV6-6|TRBD2|-
TGTGCCAGCAGCTCACCGGGACTAGCTAACTACGAGCAGTACTTC
CASSSPGLANYEQYF
>TRBJ1-5|TRBV25-1|-|-
TGTGCCAGCAGTGAATCGGGGGCTGGAAATCAGCCCCAGCATTTT
CASSESGAGNQPQHF
>TRBJ1-2|TRBV11-2|-|-
TGTGCCAGCAGCTTGGGCGGGGCCAACTATGGCTACACCTTC
CASSLGGANYGYTF
>TRBJ2-3|TRBV30|-|-
TGTGCCTGGAGTGGAGGGGGACCCGATACGCAGTATTTT
CAWSGGGPDTQYF
>TRBJ2-4|TRBV14|-|-
TGTGCCAGCAGCCAAGACCCGGGCAGCTCACGGGACATTCAGTACTTC
CASSQDPGSSRDIQYF
>TRBJ2-5|TRBV25-1|TRBD1|-
TGTGCCAGCAGGGAGACAGGGCGCCAAGAGACCCAGTACTTC
CASRETGRQETQYF
>TRBJ2-5|TRBV6-1|-|-
TGTGCCAGCAGCCTATCGCAGTTTAAGCAAGAGACCCAGTACTTC
CASSLSQFKQETQYF